This TCR beta chain came from a study of T-cell reconstitution after alpha-beta-depleted transplantation in children. Study-wide results and limits: One year after transplant, T-cell counts and diversity came mostly from newly produced T cells. In some patients, recipient T cells and intrathymic progenitors surviving conditioning explained high day-60 diversity.

As concerns this clonotype: Its antigen is still unknown.

The CDR3 loop spans 13 amino acids. CDR1 KGHSH and CDR2 LQKENI come from the germline V gene. Trimming cost V 1 base and J 5 bases, with 9 bases left between them. Unique molecular identifiers featured in how the TCRbeta library was prepared. In TCRdb, the PCR reads were re-called with MiXCR into one record per CDR3 protein. The sample lists about 980,000 distinct CDR3 sequences; 25% to 35% were seen once. The chain is built from TRBV18 and TRBJ2-7; D unresolved. Sequenced here: PBMCs, mostly from graft donor cells, sampled 360 days after TCRalphabeta/CD19-depleted stem cell transplant. This sequence originates from a boy younger than two who had a stem cell transplant for SCID, so the T cells may come from the graft donor. Written as DNA, the CDR3 is TGTGCCAGCTCACCACGCAGGATCCACGAGCAGTACTTC. As protein: CASSPRRIHEQYF.